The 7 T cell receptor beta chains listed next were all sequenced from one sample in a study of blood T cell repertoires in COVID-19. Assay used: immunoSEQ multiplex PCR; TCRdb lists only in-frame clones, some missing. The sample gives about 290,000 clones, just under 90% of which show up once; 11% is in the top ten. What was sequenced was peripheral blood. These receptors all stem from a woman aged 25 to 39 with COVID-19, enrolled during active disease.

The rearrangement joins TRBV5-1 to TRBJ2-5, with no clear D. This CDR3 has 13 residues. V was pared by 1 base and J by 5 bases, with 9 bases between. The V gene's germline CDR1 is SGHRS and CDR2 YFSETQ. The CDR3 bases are TGCGCCAGCAGCTTGTCCCCGAGTGAGACCCAGTACTTC. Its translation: CASSLSPSETQYF.

The CDR3 sequence is CASSLLAGGTYNEQFF. The DNA for the CDR3 is TGTGCCAGCAGTTTACTAGCGGGGGGGACCTACAATGAGCAGTTCTTC. V usage is TRBV27 and J usage is TRBJ2-1; TRBD2 agrees at 12 bases. V lost 2 bases and J lost 2; bases outside the gene matches: 1. The germline V gene encodes CDR1 MNHEY and CDR2 SMNVEV (reference sequence). The CDR3 length is 16 residues.

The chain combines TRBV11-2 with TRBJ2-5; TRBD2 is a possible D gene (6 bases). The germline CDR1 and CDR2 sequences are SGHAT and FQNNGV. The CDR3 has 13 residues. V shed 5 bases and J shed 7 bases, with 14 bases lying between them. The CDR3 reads CASSHGRGGTQYF. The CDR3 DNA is TGTGCCAGCAGCCACGGGCGGGGAGGGACCCAGTACTTC.

CDR3 DNA: TGCAGCTTGACTAGCGGGGGGTCTCGGTTCTTC. The encoded protein is CSLTSGGSRFF. The chain combines TRBV29-1 with TRBJ2-1, with 13 nucleotides matching TRBD2. J lost 15 bases, V lost 8 bases, and 7 bases had no gene match. Germline-derived CDR1 and CDR2 are SQVTM and ANQGSEA. The CDR3 contains 11 residues.

The CDR3 loop is CASSIQGYTDTQYF. The CDR3 nucleotides read TGTGCCAGTAGTATACAGGGATACACAGATACGCAGTATTTT. The chain links TRBV19 to TRBJ2-3, with D maybe TRBD1 (5 bases). V dropped 2 bases and J dropped 2 bases, with 8 bases sitting between them. CDR1 is LNHDA and CDR2 is SQIVND in the germline V gene (reference sequence). This CDR3 is 14 amino acids long.

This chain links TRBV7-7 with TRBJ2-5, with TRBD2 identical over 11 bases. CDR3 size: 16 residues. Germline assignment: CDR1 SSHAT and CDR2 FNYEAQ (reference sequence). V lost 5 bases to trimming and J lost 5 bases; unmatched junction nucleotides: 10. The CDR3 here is CASSGLGSGGEETQYF. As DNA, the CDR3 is TGTGCCAGCAGCGGACTAGGTAGCGGGGGGGAGGAGACCCAGTACTTC.

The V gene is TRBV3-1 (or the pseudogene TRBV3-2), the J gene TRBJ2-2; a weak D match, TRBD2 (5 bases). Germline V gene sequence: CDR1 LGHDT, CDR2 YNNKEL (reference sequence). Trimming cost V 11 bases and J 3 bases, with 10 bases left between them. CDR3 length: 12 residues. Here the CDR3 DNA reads TGTGCCGTCCGGGGTGACACCGGGGAGCTGTTTTTT. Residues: CAVRGDTGELFF.